These 5 T cell receptor beta chains were sequenced from one sample in a study of Ad26.COV2.S vaccination and SARS-CoV-2 variants. Here immunoSEQ multiplex PCR was the method, and the copy in TCRdb shows in-frame clones only, minus some. The data show more than 300,000 clones, with just under 85% seen just once and approximately 2.2% held by the top ten. Treatment specified: around 19 received Ad26.COV2.S at low or high dose, single or two shots; about 5 received placebo; per-sample allocation not given. The samples were gathered on day 63 after the first injection of vaccine or placebo. The sample here was peripheral blood, taken in a trial of Ad26.COV2.S vaccine versus placebo. These receptors were collected from a person between 18 and 60 years old who received the Ad26.COV2.S COVID-19 vaccine or a placebo.

V gene TRBV18 combines with J gene TRBJ2-3; 10 nucleotides align to TRBD2. This CDR3 has 17 amino acids. The germline V gene encodes CDR1 KGHSH and CDR2 LQKENI. J lost 0 bases, V lost 1 base, and 4 bases had no gene match. The CDR3 reads CASSPRLSGGSTDTQYF. The CDR3 nucleotides read TGTGCCAGCTCACCACGGCTTAGCGGGGGGAGCACAGATACGCAGTATTTT.

The CDR3 protein is CASSSIAGGHETQYF. Here the CDR3 DNA reads TGTGCCAGCAGTTCTATAGCGGGGGGCCACGAGACCCAGTACTTC. This chain joins TRBV2 and TRBJ2-5, with 10 bases matching TRBD2. V lost 5 bases to trimming and J lost 5 bases; unmatched junction nucleotides: 8. Germline V gene data show CDR1 as SNHLY and CDR2 as FYNNEI. The length of the CDR3 is 15 residues.

This clone showed up just a few times. The chain uses TRBV2 and TRBJ1-4; 9 bases fit TRBD1. Losses at the gene ends were 6 bases for V and 7 bases for J; bases not matched to a gene: 9. From germline, CDR1 is SNHLY and CDR2 FYNNEI. The CDR3 has 15 residues. The CDR3 reads CASREQGALGEKLFF. Written as DNA, the CDR3 is TGTGCCAGCAGGGAACAGGGGGCGCTTGGTGAAAAACTGTTTTTT.

This clone was detected only once. This sequence joins TRBV18 and TRBJ1-4; D possibly corresponds to TRBD1 (5 bases). Trimming stripped 6 bases from V and 8 bases from J, with 19 bases between. The CDR3 runs to 15 residues. CDR1 is KGHSH, CDR2 LQKENI, per germline. The CDR3 region is CASSGDSTVREKLFF. In DNA, the CDR3 is TGTGCCAGCTCGGGTGATTCGACAGTAAGGGAAAAACTGTTTTTT.

The CDR3 bases are TGTGCCAGCAGTGAAAACAGGGGGACTGAAAAACTGTTTTTT. Residues: CASSENRGTEKLFF. V and J are TRBV2 and TRBJ1-4; TRBD1 agrees at 8 bases. The germline CDR1 and CDR2 sequences are SNHLY and FYNNEI. Trimming at V came to 2 bases and at J to 7 bases, leaving 3 bases not matched to a gene. The CDR3 sequence is 14 residues long.